There are a few counts of the clone carrying this TCR beta chain. The data were taken from a study of human T cells and chemical hapten exposure. Specified time point: pre-sensitization, week 0. Treatment noted: therapeutic diphenylcyclopropenone sensitization with weekly scalp DPC. MiXCR, applied by TCRdb to the RACE reads, yields one record per CDR3 protein. Of a few hundred thousand distinct CDR3 sequences in the sample, approximately 8% are singletons; the top ten hold about 1.1%. The clonotype comes from a young man with alopecia areata. Some clones in this sample may be carry-over from other donors' samples. The sample here was whole blood, taken in connection with sensitization to the hapten diphenylcyclopropenone (DPC).

In nucleotides, the CDR3 is TGTGCCAGCAGCTTAGAGGCTTCCGGGACTCCGCGGCAGTACGTC. Its translation: CASSLEASGTPRQYV. The chain has TRBV11-2 and TRBJ2-7, with a possible D match to TRBD2 (6 bases). V was clipped by 0 bases and J by 9 bases, with 18 bases between them. The germline CDR1 and CDR2 sequences are SGHAT and FQNNGV. The CDR3 sequence is 15 residues long.